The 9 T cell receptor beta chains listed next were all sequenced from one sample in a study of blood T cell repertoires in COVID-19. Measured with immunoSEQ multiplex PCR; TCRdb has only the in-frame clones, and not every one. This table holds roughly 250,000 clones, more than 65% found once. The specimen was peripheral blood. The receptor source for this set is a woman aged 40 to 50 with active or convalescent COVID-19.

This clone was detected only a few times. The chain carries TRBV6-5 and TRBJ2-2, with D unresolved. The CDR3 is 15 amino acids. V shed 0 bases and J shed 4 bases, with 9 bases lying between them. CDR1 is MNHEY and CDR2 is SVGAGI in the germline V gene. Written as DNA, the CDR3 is TGTGCCAGCAGTTACTCGCACTTAGCCACCGGGGAGCTGTTTTTT. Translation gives CASSYSHLATGELFF.

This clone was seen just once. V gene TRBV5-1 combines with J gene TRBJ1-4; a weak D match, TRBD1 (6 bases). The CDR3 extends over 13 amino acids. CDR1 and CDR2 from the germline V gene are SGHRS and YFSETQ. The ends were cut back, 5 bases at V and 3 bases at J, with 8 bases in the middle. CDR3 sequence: CASRQGSNEKLFF. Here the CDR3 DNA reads TGCGCCAGCAGACAGGGTTCTAATGAAAAACTGTTTTTT.

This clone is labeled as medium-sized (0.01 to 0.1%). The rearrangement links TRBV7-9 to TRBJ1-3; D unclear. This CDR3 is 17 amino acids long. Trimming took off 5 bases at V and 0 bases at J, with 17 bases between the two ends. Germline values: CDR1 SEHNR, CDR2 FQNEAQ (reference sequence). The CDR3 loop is CASSPPRVGYSGNTIYF. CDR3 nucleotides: TGTGCCAGCAGCCCACCGAGGGTGGGCTACTCTGGAAACACCATATATTTT.

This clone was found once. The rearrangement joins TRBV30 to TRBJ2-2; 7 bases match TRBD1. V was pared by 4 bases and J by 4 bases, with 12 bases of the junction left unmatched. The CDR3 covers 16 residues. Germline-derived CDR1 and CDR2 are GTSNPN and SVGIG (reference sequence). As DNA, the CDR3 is TGTGCCTGGATCCCAGGACAGGCCTGGGGCACCGGGGAGCTGTTTTTT. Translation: CAWIPGQAWGTGELFF.

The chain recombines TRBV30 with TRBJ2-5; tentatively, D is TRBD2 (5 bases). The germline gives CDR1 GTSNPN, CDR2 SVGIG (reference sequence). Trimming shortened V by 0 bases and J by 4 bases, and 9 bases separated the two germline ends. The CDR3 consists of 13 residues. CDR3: CAWSVRRPETQYF. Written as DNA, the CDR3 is TGTGCCTGGAGTGTACGGAGGCCAGAGACCCAGTACTTC.

The CDR3 is CASSVDIQETQYF. DNA of the CDR3: TGTGCCAGCAGCGTAGATATCCAAGAGACCCAGTACTTC. The J gene is TRBJ2-5, the V gene TRBV9; D is unresolved. Germline V CDR1 and CDR2: SGDLS, YYNGEE. V was trimmed by 0 bases and J by 1 base, leaving 4 bases between them. The CDR3 is made up of 13 amino acids.

CDR3 amino acids: CASRGRTGTGNTIYF. CDR3 DNA sequence: TGTGCCAGCCGGGGGAGGACAGGGACTGGAAACACCATATATTTT. The rearrangement joins TRBV28 to TRBJ1-3, with TRBD1 matching over 8 bases. The ends lost 8 bases at V and 2 bases at J; junction bases unmatched: 8. CDR3 length equals 15 residues. Per germline, CDR1 MDHEN and CDR2 SYDVKM.

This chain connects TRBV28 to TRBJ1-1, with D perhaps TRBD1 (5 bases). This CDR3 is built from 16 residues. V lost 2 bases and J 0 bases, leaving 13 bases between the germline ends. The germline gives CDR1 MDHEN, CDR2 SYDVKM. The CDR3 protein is CASSLGDSFMNTEAFF. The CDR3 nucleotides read TGTGCCAGCAGTTTAGGAGACAGCTTCATGAACACTGAAGCTTTCTTT.

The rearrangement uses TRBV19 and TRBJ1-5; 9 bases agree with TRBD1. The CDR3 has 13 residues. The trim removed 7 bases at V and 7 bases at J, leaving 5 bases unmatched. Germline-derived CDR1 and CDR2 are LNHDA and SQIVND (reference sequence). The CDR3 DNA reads TGTGCCAGTAAATGGGACAGGGAACAGCCCCAGCATTTT. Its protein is CASKWDREQPQHF.